This T cell receptor beta chain was profiled in a study of T cell repertoires in cytomegalovirus infection. Study-level background: It was recently identified HLA-C-restricted and well-studied HLA-B-restricted CMV epitopes that the study used. It was the public TCR beta signatures that indicated both CMV infection and matching HLA type.

The germline CDR1 and CDR2 sequences are LNHDA and SQIVND (reference sequence). This CDR3 has 14 residues. The J segment lost 5 bases and the V segment lost 10 bases, leaving 14 bases of the junction unmatched. In TCRdb, the reads were re-called with MiXCR into one record per CDR3 protein. The sample has 650,000 to 900,000 distinct CDR3 sequences, 32% seen once. To note about this clonotype: Its specificity is unknown.

The clonotype comes from a human donor in good health (CMV status not recorded). Some clones in this sample may be carry-over from other donors' samples. The rearrangement links TRBV19 to TRBJ2-7, with TRBD2 identical over 7 bases. Sample: cultured CD8+ T cells from PBMCs, taken from culture after CMV antigen stimulation. This chain's CDR3 is CATSHGGGRNEQYF. Written as DNA, the CDR3 is TGTGCCACTTCCCATGGGGGGGGAAGGAACGAGCAGTACTTC.